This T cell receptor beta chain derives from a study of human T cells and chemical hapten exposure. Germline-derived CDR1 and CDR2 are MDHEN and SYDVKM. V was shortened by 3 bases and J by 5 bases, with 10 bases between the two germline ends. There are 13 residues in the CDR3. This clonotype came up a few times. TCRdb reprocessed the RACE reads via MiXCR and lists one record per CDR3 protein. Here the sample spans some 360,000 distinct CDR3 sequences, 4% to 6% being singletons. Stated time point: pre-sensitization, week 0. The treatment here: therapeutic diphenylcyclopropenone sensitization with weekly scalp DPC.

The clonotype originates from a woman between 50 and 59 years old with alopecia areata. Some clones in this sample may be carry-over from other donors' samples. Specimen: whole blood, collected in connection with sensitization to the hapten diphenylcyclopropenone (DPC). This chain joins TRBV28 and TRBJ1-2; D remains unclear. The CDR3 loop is CASSLAGKYGYTF. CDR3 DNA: TGTGCCAGCAGTTTGGCGGGGAAATATGGCTACACCTTC.